This TCR beta chain was sequenced for a study of blood T cell repertoires in COVID-19. Some clones are missing from TCRdb's copy, which holds only in-frame ones; the method was immunoSEQ multiplex PCR. Here the sample spans around 100,000 clones, 70% to 90% being singletons. Worth noting for this clone: The same CDR3 arises from other DNA sequences in this sample as well.

The CDR3 covers 13 residues. CDR1 and CDR2 from the germline V gene are MNHEY and SVGAGI. V gave up 5 bases and J gave up 6 bases; unmatched junction bases: 1. Sequenced input: peripheral blood. This chain joins TRBV6-5 and TRBJ1-4; 9 bases agree with TRBD1. This sequence originates from a man aged 40-55 years with acute or convalescent COVID-19. This chain's CDR3 is CASSRDRDEKLFF. The CDR3 DNA follows: TGTGCCAGCAGTCGGGACAGGGATGAAAAACTGTTTTTT.